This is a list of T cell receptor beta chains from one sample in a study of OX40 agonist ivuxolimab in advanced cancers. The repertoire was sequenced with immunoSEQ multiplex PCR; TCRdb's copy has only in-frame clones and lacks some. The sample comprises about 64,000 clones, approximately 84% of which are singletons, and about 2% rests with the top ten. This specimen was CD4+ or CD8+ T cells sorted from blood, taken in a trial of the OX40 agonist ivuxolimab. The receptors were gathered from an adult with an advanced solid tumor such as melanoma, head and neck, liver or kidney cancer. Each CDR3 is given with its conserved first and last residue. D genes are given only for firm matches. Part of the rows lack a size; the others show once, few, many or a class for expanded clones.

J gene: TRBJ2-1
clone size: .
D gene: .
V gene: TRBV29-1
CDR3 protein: CSVEGAGINNEQFF
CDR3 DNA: TGCAGCGTTGAAGGGGCAGGGATTAACAATGAGCAGTTCTTC

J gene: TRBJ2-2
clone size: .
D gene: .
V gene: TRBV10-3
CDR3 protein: CAISESPRLTSTGELFF
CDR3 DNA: TGTGCCATCAGTGAGTCCCCGAGACTTACCTCCACCGGGGAGCTGTTTTTT

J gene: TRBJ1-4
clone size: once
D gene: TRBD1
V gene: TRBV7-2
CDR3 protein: CASSLISTGGEKLFF
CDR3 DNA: TGTGCCAGCAGCTTAATTTCGACAGGGGGAGAAAAACTGTTTTTT

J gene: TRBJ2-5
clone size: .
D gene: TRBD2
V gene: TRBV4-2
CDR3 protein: CASSQDPSGGAGETQYF
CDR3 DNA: TGTGCCAGCAGCCAAGATCCCAGCGGGGGGGCAGGGGAGACCCAGTACTTC

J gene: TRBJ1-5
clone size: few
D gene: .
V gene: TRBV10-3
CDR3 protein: CAISGEAQPQHF
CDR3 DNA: TGTGCCATCAGTGGCGAGGCTCAGCCCCAGCATTTT

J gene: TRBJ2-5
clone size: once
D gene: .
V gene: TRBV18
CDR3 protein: CASSPPAGTLSQETQYF
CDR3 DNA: TGTGCCAGCTCACCGCCCGCAGGGACACTGAGCCAAGAGACCCAGTACTTC

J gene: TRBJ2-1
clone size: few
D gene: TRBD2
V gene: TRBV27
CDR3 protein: CASIRREGGEQFF
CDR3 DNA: TGTGCCAGCATACGCCGGGAGGGTGGTGAGCAGTTCTTC

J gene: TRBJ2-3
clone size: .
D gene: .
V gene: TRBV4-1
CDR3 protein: CASSQDQTTFDTQYF
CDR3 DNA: TGCGCCAGCAGCCAAGACCAAACGACTTTTGATACGCAGTATTTT

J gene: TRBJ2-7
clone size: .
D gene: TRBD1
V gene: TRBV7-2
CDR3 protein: CASSFLRGQGTYEQYF
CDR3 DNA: TGTGCCAGCAGCTTTCTCCGCGGACAGGGAACCTACGAGCAGTACTTC

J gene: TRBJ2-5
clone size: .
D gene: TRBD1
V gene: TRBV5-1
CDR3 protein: CASSLATGGRQETQYF
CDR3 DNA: TGCGCCAGCAGCTTGGCAACAGGGGGCCGGCAAGAGACCCAGTACTTC

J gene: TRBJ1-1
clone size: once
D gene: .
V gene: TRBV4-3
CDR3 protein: CASSQDQGFEAFF
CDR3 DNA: TGCGCCAGCAGCCAAGACCAGGGGTTTGAAGCTTTCTTT

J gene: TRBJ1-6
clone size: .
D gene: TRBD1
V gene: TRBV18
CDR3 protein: CASSVPGTDNSPLHF
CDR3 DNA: TGTGCCAGCTCAGTACCCGGGACAGACAACTCACCCCTCCACTTT

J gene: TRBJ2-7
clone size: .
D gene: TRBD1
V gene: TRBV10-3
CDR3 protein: CAISTGTGAYEQYF
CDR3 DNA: TGTGCCATCAGCACCGGGACAGGGGCCTACGAGCAGTACTTC

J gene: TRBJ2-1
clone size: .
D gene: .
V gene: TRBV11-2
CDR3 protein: CASSWSPGVYNEQFF
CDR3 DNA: TGTGCCAGCAGCTGGTCACCCGGGGTTTACAATGAGCAGTTCTTC

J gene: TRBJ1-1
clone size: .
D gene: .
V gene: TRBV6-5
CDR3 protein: CASSYSKGGGTEAFF
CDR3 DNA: TGTGCCAGCAGTTACTCGAAAGGGGGGGGGACTGAAGCTTTCTTT

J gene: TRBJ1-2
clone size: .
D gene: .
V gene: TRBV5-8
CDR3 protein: CASSLRTTYGYTF
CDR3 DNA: TGTGCCAGCAGCTTGAGAACTACCTATGGCTACACCTTC

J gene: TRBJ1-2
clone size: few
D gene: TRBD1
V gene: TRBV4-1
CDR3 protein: CASSQQGAGDGYTF
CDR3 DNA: TGCGCCAGCAGCCAACAGGGGGCGGGAGATGGCTACACCTTC

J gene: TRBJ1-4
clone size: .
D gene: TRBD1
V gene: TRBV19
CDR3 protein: CASSEPPRGRKLFF
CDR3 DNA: TGTGCCAGTAGCGAACCACCCAGGGGGCGCAAACTGTTTTTT

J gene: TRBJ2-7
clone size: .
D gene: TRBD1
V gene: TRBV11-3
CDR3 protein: CASSTPGQGSYEQYF
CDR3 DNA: TGTGCCAGCAGCACGCCGGGACAGGGCTCCTACGAGCAGTACTTC

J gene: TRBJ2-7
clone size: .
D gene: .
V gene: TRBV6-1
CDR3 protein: CASSSGFGQADEQYF
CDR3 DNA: TGTGCCAGCAGTTCCGGGTTCGGCCAAGCCGACGAGCAGTACTTC

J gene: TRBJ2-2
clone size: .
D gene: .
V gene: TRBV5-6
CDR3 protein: CASSLGHNTGELFF
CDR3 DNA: TGTGCCAGCAGCTTGGGCCATAACACCGGGGAGCTGTTTTTT

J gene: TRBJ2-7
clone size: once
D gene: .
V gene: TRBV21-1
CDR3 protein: CASPVGEF
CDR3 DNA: TGTGCCAGCCCAGTGGGGGAATTC

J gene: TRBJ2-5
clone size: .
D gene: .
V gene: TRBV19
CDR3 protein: CASSTPRPSGQETQYF
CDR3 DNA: TGTGCCAGTAGTACGCCCCGGCCCTCAGGACAAGAGACCCAGTACTTC

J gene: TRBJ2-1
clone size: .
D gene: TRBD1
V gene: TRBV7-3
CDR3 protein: CASSLLGLAGGGNEQFF
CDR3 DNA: TGTGCCAGCAGCTTATTGGGCCTGGCAGGGGGCGGGAATGAGCAGTTCTTC

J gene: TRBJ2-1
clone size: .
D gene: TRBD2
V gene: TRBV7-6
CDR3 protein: CASSLRGGRSEQFF
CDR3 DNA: TGTGCCAGCAGCTTGCGGGGGGGCCGAAGTGAGCAGTTCTTC

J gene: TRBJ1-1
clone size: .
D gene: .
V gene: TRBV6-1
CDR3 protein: CASSEVREEAFF
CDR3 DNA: TGTGCCAGCAGTGAAGTAAGGGAGGAAGCTTTCTTT

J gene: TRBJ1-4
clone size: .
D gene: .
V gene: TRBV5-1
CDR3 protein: CASSRGVQLYEKLFF
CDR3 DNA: TGCGCCAGCAGCAGGGGGGTGCAGCTTTATGAAAAACTGTTTTTT

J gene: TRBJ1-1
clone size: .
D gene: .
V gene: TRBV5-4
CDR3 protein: CASSLEHDTEAFF
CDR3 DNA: TGTGCCAGCAGCTTGGAGCACGACACTGAAGCTTTCTTT

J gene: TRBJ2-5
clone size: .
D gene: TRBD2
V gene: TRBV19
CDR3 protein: CASSTSGQETQYF
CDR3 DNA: TGTGCCAGTTCTACTAGCGGCCAAGAGACCCAGTACTTC

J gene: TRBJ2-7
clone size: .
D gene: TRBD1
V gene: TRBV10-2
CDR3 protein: CASRTGGLSYEQYF
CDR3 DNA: TGCGCCAGCAGAACAGGGGGCCTCTCCTACGAGCAGTACTTC

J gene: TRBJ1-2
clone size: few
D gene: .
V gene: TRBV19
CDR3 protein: CASGDVGYTF
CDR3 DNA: TGTGCCAGTGGGGATGTTGGCTACACCTTC

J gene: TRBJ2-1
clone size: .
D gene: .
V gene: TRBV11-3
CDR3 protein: CASSSRGPHEQFF
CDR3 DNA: TGTGCCAGCAGCTCACGGGGCCCCCATGAGCAGTTCTTC

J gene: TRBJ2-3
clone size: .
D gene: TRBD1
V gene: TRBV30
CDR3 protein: CAWTAGGDTQYF
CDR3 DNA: TGTGCCTGGACCGCAGGGGGAGATACGCAGTATTTT

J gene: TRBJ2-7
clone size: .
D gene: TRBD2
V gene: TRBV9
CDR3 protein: CASSVSPFSGSGSYEQYF
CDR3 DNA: TGTGCCAGCAGCGTATCCCCCTTTAGCGGGAGTGGCTCCTACGAGCAGTACTTC

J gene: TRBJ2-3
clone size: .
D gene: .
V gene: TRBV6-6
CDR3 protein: CASSYDRYTQYF
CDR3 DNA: TGTGCCAGCAGCTATGACAGATATACGCAGTATTTT

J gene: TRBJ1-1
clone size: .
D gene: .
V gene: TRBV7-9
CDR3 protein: CASSFWSEAFF
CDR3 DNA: TGTGCCAGCAGCTTTTGGTCTGAAGCTTTCTTT